This entry lists 11 T cell receptor beta chains sequenced from one sample in a study of blood T cells in healthy people across ages. The second PCR ran about 6 to 12 cycles with a sample-barcoded 5' primer and J-beta primers. Using its own MiXCR run on the 5' RACE reads, TCRdb lists one record per CDR3 protein. The sample carries more than 650,000 distinct CDR3 sequences, roughly 25% recorded once. The data also belong to a second study, concerning T cells of mothers and their children.

Sequencing was performed on blood. The origin of the receptors is a boy younger than 18 in good health.

V and J are TRBV19 and TRBJ2-2; 9 bases match TRBD2. The trim removed 2 bases at V and 5 bases at J, leaving 6 bases unmatched. Germline V gene lookup returns CDR1 LNHDA and CDR2 SQIVND (reference sequence). This CDR3 region has 16 residues. CDR3 sequence: CASSINPAGGTGELFF. The CDR3 DNA reads TGTGCCAGTAGTATAAACCCAGCGGGGGGTACCGGGGAGCTGTTTTTT.

This sequence joins TRBV3-1 and TRBJ1-3; D is possibly TRBD1 (5 bases). Germline V gene lookup returns CDR1 LGHDT and CDR2 YNNKEL (reference sequence). This CDR3 is 15 amino acids long. The ends were cut back, 1 base at V and 1 base at J, with 8 bases in the middle. Written as DNA, the CDR3 is TGTGCCAGCAGCCAAGTAGCAGGGTCTGGAAACACCATATATTTT. Its translation is CASSQVAGSGNTIYF. The full variable domain, rest sourced from reference TRBV3-1 and TRBJ1-3, is DTAVSQTPKYLVTQMGNDKSIKCEQNLGHDTMYWYKQDSKKFLKIMFSYNNKELIINETVPNRFSPKSPDKAHLNLHINSLELGDSAVYFCASSQVAGSGNTIYFGEGSWLTVV.

V usage is TRBV12-3 or TRBV12-4 and J usage is TRBJ2-5; D gene unclear. This CDR3 region has 14 residues. With 2 bases removed from V and 4 bases from J, the gap between germline ends came to 11 bases. CDR3 sequence (DNA): TGTGCCAGCAGTTTACCGCCCCTTCGAGAGACCCAGTACTTC. Translated: CASSLPPLRETQYF.

The sample holds a few counts of this clonotype. This chain joins TRBV20-1 and TRBJ1-1; 7 bases map to TRBD1. J was trimmed by 1 base and V by 5 bases; bases with no gene match: 7. This CDR3 comprises 14 residues. The germline gives CDR1 DFQATT, CDR2 SNEGSKA (reference sequence). The CDR3 protein is CSAGDSRGNTEAFF. The CDR3 bases are TGCAGTGCTGGGGACAGCCGAGGGAACACTGAAGCTTTCTTT.

The V call is TRBV27, the J call TRBJ2-1, with D tentatively TRBD1 (5 bases). Germline lookup yields CDR1 MNHEY and CDR2 SMNVEV (reference sequence). V was trimmed by 3 bases and J by 5 bases, leaving 14 bases between them. CDR3 size: 15 residues. Here the CDR3 DNA reads TGTGCCAGCAGTTTGTCGTCAGGGTCCAACAATGAGCAGTTCTTC. Translated, it gives CASSLSSGSNNEQFF.

This chain joins TRBV6-2 or TRBV6-3 and TRBJ2-5; D is ambiguous. The CDR3 consists of 14 residues. Trimming stripped 0 bases from V and 4 bases from J, with 9 bases between. Germline V gene data show CDR1 as MNHEY and CDR2 as SVGEGT. In nucleotides, the CDR3 is TGTGCCAGCAGTTACTCGCTCAAGGGAGAGACCCAGTACTTC. Amino acid sequence: CASSYSLKGETQYF.

The chain carries TRBV3-1 and TRBJ2-7, with D possibly TRBD1 on 5 matching bases. The V gene lost 0 bases and the J gene lost 9 bases, with 21 bases spanning the gap. This CDR3 contains 16 residues. Germline lookup yields CDR1 LGHDT and CDR2 YNNKEL (reference sequence). As DNA, the CDR3 is TGTGCCAGCAGCCAAGATGCAGGGCTTGGCTTAAGGAGGCAGTACTTC. Translating it yields CASSQDAGLGLRRQYF.

The sample holds many counts of this clonotype. The J gene is TRBJ1-6, the V gene TRBV6-5, with D uncertain. Germline CDR1 is MNHEY and CDR2 is SVGAGI. The CDR3 is 14 amino acids. The germline V and J ends were trimmed by 6 bases and 7 bases, with 13 bases remaining between them. The CDR3 coding sequence is TGTGCCAGCAGACCGGACGGCAGGAATTCACCCCTCCACTTT. Its translation: CASRPDGRNSPLHF.

This clonotype was seen a handful of times. The V and J genes are TRBV24-1 and TRBJ2-5; D remains unclear. V was clipped by 0 bases and J by 11 bases, with 6 bases between them. The CDR3 has 11 residues. Per the germline V gene, CDR1 is KGHDR and CDR2 is SFDVKD. Here the CDR3 DNA reads TGTGCCACCAGTGATTTGGAAGAGCAGTACTTC. The encoded protein is CATSDLEEQYF.

This chain links TRBV14 with TRBJ2-3; 7 bases map to TRBD1. The CDR3 has 17 amino acids. J gave up 2 bases and V 3 bases, and 11 bases lay outside the gene matches. CDR1 SGHDN and CDR2 FVKESK come from the germline V gene. The CDR3 sequence is CASSQNRGTSFTDTQYF. In DNA form, the CDR3 reads TGTGCCAGCAGCCAGAACAGGGGCACCTCTTTCACAGATACGCAGTATTTT.

V gene TRBV13 combines with J gene TRBJ1-4, with D possibly being TRBD1 (6 bases). The germline V and J ends were trimmed by 3 bases and 8 bases, with 13 bases remaining between them. Germline-derived CDR1 and CDR2 are PRHDT and FYEKMQ (reference sequence). The CDR3 loop spans 14 amino acids. The CDR3 DNA follows: TGTGCCAGCAGCTTCGGGGGGCGCCGGGAAAAACTGTTTTTT. Residues: CASSFGGRREKLFF.